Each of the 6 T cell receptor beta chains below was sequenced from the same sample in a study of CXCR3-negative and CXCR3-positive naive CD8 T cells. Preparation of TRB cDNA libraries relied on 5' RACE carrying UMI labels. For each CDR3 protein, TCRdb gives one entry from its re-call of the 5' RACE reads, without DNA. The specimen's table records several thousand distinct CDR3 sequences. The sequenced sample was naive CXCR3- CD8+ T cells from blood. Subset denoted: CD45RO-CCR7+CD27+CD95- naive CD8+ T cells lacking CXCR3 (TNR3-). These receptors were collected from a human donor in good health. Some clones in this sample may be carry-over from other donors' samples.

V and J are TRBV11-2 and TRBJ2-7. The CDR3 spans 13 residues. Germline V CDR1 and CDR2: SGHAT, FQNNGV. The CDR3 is CASSLIGVYEQYF.

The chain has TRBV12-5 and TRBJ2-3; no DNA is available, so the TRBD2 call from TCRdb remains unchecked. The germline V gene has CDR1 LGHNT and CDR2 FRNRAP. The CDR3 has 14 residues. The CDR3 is CASDEGVGTDTQYF.

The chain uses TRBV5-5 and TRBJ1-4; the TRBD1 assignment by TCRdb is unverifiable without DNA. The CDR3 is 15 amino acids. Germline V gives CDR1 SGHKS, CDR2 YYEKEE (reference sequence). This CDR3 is CASSIPDRGHEKLFF.

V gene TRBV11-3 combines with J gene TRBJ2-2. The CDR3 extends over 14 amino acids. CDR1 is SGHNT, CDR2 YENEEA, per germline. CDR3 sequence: CASSSRTNTGELFF.

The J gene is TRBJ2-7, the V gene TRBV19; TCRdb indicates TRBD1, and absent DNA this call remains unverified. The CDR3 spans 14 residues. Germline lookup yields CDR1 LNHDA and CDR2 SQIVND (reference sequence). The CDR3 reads CASSTGSSGYEQYF.

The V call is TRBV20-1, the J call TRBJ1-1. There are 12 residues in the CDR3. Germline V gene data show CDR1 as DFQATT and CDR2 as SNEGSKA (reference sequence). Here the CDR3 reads CSAREMTTEAFF.